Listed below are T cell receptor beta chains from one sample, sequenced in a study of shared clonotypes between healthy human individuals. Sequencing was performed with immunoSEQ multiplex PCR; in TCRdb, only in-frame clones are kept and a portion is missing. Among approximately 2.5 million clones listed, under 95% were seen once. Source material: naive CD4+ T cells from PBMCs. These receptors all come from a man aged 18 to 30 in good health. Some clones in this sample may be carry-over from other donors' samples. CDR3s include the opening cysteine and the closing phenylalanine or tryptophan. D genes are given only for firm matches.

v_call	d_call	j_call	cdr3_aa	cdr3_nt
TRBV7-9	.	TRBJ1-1	CASSPPLDRLRGAFF	TGTGCCAGCAGCCCCCCCTTAGACCGATTACGTGGAGCTTTCTTT
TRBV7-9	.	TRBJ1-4	CASSLLGKLFF	TGTGCCAGCAGCTTACTTGGAAAACTGTTTTTT
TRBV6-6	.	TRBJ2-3	CASRTTGDTQYF	TGTGCCAGCAGGACGACCGGAGATACGCAGTATTTT
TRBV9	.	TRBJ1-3	CASSVPGAGNTIYF	TGTGCCAGCAGCGTTCCGGGGGCTGGAAACACCATATATTTT
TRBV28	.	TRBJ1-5	CASSPWLKQPQHF	TGTGCCAGCAGTCCTTGGCTTAAGCAGCCCCAGCATTTT
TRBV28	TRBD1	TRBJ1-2	CASIGGQVSRGYTF	TGTGCCAGCATAGGGGGACAGGTATCTAGGGGCTACACCTTC
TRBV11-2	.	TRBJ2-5	CASSLQGYQETQYF	TGTGCCAGCAGCTTGCAGGGATACCAAGAGACCCAGTACTTC
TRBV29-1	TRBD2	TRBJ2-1	CSVGPSGDYNEQFF	TGCAGCGTTGGGCCCAGCGGGGACTACAATGAGCAGTTCTTC
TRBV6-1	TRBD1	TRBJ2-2	CASTPGTGGTGELFF	TGTGCCAGCACCCCCGGGACAGGGGGTACCGGGGAGCTGTTTTTT
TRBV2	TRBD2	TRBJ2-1	CASKRWLAGSGNEQFF	TGTGCCAGCAAACGGTGGCTAGCGGGCTCAGGGAATGAGCAGTTCTTC